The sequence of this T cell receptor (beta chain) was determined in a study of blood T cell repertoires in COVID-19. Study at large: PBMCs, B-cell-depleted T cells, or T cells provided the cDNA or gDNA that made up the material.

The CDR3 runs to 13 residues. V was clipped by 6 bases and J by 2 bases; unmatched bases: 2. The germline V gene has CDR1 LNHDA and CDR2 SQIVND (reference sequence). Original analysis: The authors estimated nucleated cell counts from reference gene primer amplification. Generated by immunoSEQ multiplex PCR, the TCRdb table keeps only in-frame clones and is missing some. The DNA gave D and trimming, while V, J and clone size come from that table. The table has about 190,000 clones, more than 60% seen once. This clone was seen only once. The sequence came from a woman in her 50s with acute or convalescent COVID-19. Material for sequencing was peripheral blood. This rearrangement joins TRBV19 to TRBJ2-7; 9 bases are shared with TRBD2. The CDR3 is CASRERGAYEQYF. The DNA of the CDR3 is TGTGCCAGTAGAGAGCGGGGGGCCTACGAGCAGTACTTC. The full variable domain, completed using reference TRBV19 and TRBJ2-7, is DGGITQSPKYLFRKEGQNVTLSCEQNLNHDAMYWYRQDPGQGLRLIYYSQIVNDFQKGDIAEGYSVSREKKESFPLTVTSAQKNPTAFYLCASRERGAYEQYFGPGTRLTVT.